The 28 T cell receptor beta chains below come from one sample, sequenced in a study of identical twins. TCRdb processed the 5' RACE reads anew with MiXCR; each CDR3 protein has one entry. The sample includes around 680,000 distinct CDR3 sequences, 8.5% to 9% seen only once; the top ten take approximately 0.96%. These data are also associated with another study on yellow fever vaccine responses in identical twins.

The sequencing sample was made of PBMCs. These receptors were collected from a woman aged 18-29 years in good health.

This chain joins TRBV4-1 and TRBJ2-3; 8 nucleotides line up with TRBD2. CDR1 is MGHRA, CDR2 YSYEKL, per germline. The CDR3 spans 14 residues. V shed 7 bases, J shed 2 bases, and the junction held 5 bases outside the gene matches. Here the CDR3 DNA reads TGCGCCAGCACCACTAGCGGCTCCACAGATACGCAGTATTTT. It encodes CASTTSGSTDTQYF.

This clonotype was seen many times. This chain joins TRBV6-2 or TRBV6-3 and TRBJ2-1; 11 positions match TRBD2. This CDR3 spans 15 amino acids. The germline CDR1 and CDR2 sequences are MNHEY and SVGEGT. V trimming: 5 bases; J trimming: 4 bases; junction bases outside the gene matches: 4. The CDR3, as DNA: TGTGCCAGCAGTCCTAGCGGGGGGATTTACAATGAGCAGTTCTTC. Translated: CASSPSGGIYNEQFF.

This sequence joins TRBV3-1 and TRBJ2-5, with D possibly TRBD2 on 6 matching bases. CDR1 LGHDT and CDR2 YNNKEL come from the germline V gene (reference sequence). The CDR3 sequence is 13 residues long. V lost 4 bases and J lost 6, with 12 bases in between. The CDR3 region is CASSPSGGKTQYF. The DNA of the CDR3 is TGTGCCAGCAGCCCCAGTGGCGGGAAGACCCAGTACTTC.

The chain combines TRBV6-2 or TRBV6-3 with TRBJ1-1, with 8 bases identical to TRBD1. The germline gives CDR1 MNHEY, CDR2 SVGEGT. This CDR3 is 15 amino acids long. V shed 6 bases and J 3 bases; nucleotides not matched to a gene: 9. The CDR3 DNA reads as TGTGCCAGCAGCGACAGGGGCCAAGGGGACACTGAAGCTTTCTTT. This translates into CASSDRGQGDTEAFF.

CDR3 sequence reads: CASSRGEAQDEQFF. Written as DNA, the CDR3 is TGTGCCAGCAGTAGAGGGGAAGCTCAGGATGAGCAGTTCTTC. This chain connects TRBV25-1 to TRBJ2-1; D possibly uses TRBD1 or TRBD2 (5 bases each). Per germline, CDR1 MGHDK and CDR2 SYGVNS. The CDR3 extends over 14 amino acids. V was clipped by 5 bases and J by 8 bases, with 16 bases between them.

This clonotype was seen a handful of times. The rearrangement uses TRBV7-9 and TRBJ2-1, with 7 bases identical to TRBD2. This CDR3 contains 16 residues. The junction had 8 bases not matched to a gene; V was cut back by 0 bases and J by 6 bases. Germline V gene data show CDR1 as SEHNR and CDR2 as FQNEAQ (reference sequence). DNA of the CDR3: TGTGCCAGCAGCTTAGCCGGACTAGATATAACCAATGAGCAGTTCTTC. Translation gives CASSLAGLDITNEQFF.

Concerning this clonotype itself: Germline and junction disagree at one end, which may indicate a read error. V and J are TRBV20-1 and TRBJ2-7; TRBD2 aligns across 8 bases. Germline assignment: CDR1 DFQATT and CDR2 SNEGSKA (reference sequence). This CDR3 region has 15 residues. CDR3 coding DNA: TGCAGTGCTAGTTCGTATAGACTAGCGTCCTACGAGCAGTATTTC. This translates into CSASSYRLASYEQYF.

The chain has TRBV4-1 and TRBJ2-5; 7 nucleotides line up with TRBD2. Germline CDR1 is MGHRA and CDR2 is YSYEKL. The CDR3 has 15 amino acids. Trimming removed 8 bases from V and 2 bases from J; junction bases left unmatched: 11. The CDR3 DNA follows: TGCGCCAGCGGAGTAGGTGGACTAGGACAAGAGACCCAGTACTTC. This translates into CASGVGGLGQETQYF.

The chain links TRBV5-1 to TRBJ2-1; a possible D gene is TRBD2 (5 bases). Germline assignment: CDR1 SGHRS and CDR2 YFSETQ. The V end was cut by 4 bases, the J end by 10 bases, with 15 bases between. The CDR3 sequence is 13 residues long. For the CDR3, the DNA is TGCGCCAGCAGCCACGCCGGGGAACGAGAGCAGTTCTTC. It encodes CASSHAGEREQFF.

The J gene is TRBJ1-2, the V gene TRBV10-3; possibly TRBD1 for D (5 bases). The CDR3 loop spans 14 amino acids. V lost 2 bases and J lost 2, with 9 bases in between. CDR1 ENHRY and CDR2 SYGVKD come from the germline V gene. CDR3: CAISEGRENYGYTF. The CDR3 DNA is TGTGCCATCAGTGAGGGCAGGGAGAACTATGGCTACACCTTC.

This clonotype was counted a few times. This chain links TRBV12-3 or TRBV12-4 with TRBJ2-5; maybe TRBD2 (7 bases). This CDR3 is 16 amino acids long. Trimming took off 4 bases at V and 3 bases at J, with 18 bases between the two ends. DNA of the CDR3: TGTGCCAGCAGTTCGTTTGAGACGGGGGGCAAAGAGACCCAGTACTTC. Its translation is CASSSFETGGKETQYF.

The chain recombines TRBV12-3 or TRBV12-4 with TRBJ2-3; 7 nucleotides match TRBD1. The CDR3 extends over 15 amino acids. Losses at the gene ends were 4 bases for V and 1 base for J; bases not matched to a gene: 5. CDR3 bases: TGTGCCAGCAGTTCACAGGGGTTCGGCACAGATACGCAGTATTTT. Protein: CASSSQGFGTDTQYF.

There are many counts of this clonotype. This CDR3 is CASSQETEQYF. CDR3 DNA: TGTGCCAGCAGTCAGGAGACAGAGCAGTACTTC. The chain recombines TRBV2 with TRBJ2-7; D not resolved. Deletions cut 5 bases from V and 7 bases from J, with 9 bases between. The germline V gene has CDR1 SNHLY and CDR2 FYNNEI. The CDR3 is made up of 11 amino acids. The full variable domain, its missing parts supplied by reference TRBV2 and TRBJ2-7, is EPEVTQTPSHQVTQMGQEVILRCVPISNHLYFYWYRQILGQKVEFLVSFYNNEISEKSEIFDDQFSVERPDGSNFTLKIRSTKLEDSAMYFCASSQETEQYFGPGTRLTVT.

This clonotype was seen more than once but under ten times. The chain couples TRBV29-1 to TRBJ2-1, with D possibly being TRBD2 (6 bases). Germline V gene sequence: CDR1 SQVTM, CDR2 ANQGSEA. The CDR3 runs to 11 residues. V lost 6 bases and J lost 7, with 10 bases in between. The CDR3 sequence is CSVGLTNEQFF. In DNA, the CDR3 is TGCAGCGTAGGACTAACGAATGAGCAGTTCTTC.

As DNA, the CDR3 is TGTGCCAGCAGCAGAGATGGGACTCCCACCGGGGAGCTGTTTTTT. Its protein is CASSRDGTPTGELFF. The rearrangement uses TRBV7-9 and TRBJ2-2, with a tentative D call TRBD2 (6 bases). The CDR3 is 15 amino acids. Germline V CDR1 and CDR2: SEHNR, FQNEAQ (reference sequence). The ends were cut back, 5 bases at V and 4 bases at J, with 14 bases in the middle.

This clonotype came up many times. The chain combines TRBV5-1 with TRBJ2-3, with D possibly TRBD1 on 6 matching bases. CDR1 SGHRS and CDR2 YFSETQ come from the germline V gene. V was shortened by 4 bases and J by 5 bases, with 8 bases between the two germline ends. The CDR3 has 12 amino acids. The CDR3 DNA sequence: TGCGCCAGCAGCCTACAGGGAGATACGCAGTATTTT. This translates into CASSLQGDTQYF.

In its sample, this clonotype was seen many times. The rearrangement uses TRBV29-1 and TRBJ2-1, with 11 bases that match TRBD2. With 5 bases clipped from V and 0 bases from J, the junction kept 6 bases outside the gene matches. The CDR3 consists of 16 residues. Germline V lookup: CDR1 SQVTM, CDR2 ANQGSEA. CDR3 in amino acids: CSVSRTSGSSYNEQFF. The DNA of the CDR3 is TGCAGCGTTTCCCGAACTAGCGGGAGCTCCTACAATGAGCAGTTCTTC.

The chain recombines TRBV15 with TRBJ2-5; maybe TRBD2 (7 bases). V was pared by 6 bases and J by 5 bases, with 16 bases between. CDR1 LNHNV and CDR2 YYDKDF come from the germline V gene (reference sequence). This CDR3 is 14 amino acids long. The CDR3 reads CATRPRGAVETQYF. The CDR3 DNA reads TGTGCCACCAGACCACGGGGGGCGGTGGAGACCCAGTACTTC.

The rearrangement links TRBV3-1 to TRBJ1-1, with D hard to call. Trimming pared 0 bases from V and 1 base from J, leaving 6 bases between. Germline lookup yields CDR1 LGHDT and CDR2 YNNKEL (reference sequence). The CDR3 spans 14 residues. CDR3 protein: CASSQDRSNTEAFF. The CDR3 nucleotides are TGTGCCAGCAGCCAAGACAGATCGAACACTGAAGCTTTCTTT. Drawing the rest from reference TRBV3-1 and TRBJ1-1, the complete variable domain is DTAVSQTPKYLVTQMGNDKSIKCEQNLGHDTMYWYKQDSKKFLKIMFSYNNKELIINETVPNRFSPKSPDKAHLNLHINSLELGDSAVYFCASSQDRSNTEAFFGQGTRLTVV.

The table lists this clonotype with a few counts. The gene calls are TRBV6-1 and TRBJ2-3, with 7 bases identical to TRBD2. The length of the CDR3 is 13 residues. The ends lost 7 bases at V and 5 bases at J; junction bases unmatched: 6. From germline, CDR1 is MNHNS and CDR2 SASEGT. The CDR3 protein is CASKRGARDTQYF. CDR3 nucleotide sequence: TGTGCCAGCAAGCGGGGAGCACGAGATACGCAGTATTTT.

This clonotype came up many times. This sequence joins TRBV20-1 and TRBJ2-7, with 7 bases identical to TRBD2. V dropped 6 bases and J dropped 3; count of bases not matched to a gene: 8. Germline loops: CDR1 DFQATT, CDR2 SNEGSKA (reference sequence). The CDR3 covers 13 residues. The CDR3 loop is CSAGASGNYEQYF. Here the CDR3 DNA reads TGCAGTGCAGGGGCTAGCGGAAACTACGAGCAGTACTTC.

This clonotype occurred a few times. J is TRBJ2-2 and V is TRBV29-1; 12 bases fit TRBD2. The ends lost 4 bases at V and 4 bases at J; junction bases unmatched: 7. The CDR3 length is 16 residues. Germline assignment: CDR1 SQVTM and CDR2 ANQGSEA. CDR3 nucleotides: TGCAGCGTTGGATCTAGCGGGAGGGCCAGCACCGGGGAGCTGTTTTTT. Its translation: CSVGSSGRASTGELFF.

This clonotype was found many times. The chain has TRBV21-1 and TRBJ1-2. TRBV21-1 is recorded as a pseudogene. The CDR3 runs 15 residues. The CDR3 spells CASSKRPTGSYGYTF. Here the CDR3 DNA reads TGTGCCAGCAGCAAACGCCCGACGGGCTCCTATGGCTACACCTTC.

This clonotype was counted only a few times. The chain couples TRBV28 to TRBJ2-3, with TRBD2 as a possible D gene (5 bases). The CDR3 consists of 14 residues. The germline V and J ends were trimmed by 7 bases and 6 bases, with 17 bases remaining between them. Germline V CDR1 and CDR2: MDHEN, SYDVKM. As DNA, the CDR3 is TGTGCCAGCATCCAGAGCGGTCCCGGTGATACGCAGTATTTT. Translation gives CASIQSGPGDTQYF.

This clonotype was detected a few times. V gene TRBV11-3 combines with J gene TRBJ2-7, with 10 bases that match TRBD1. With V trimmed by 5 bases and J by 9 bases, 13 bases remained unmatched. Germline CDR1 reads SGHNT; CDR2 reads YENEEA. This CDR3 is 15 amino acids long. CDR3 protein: CASSTGGTGEIGQYF. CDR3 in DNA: TGTGCCAGCAGCACAGGTGGGACAGGGGAAATTGGGCAGTACTTC.

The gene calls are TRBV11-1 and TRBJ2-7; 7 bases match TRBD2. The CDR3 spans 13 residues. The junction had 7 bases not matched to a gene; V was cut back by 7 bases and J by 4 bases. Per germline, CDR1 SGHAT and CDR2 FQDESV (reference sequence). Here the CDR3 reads CASTWSAGYEQYF. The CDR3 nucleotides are TGTGCCAGCACCTGGTCAGCGGGATACGAGCAGTACTTC.

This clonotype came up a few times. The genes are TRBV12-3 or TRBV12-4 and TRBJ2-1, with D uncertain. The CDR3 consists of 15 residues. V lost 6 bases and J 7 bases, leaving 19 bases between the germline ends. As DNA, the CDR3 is TGTGCCAGCAGCCGCAAAAGGAGTCTAGGAAATGAGCAGTTCTTC. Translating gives CASSRKRSLGNEQFF.

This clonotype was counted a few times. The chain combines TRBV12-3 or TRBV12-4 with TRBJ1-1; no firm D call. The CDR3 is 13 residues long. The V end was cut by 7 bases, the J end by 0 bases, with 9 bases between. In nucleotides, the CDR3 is TGTGCCAGCACATTTTCAGTGAACACTGAAGCTTTCTTT. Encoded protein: CASTFSVNTEAFF.